This T cell receptor (beta chain) comes out of a study of T cells in Graves' hyperthyroidism and ophthalmopathy. Researchers took RNA transcripts and amplified the TCR beta CDR3 regions from them. The TCR CDR3 first-round RT-PCR relied on the HTBI primer set. Each CDR3 protein gets one entry after TCRdb re-called the multiplex PCR reads with MiXCR. The table includes around 500,000 distinct CDR3 sequences, 22% detected once. CDR1 and CDR2 (germline): MDHEN, SYDVKM. This CDR3 spans 13 amino acids. V gave up 2 bases and J gave up 5 bases, with 10 bases separating them. This clonotype was seen repeatedly, ten times or more.

The origin of this receptor is a woman aged 70-85 years with Graves' ophthalmopathy. The material sequenced was blood. The chain couples TRBV28 to TRBJ2-7; D remains unclear. In nucleotides, the CDR3 is TGTGCCAGCAGTTTACTGACATTCCACGAGCAGTACTTC. Translation gives CASSLLTFHEQYF.